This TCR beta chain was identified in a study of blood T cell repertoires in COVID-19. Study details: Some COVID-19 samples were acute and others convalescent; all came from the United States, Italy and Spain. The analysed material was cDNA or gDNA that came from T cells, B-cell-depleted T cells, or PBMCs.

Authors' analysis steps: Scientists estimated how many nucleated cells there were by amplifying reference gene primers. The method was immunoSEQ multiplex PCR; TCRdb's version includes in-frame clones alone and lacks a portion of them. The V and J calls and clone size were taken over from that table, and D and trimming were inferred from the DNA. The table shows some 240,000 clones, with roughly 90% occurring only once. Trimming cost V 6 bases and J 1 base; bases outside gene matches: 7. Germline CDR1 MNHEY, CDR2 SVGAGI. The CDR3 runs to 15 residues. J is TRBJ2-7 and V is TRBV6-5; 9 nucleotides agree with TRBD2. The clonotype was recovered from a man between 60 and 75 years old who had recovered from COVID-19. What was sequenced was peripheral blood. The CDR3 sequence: CASRRLADPSYEQYF. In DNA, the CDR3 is TGTGCCAGCAGGCGACTAGCGGACCCTTCCTACGAGCAGTACTTC.